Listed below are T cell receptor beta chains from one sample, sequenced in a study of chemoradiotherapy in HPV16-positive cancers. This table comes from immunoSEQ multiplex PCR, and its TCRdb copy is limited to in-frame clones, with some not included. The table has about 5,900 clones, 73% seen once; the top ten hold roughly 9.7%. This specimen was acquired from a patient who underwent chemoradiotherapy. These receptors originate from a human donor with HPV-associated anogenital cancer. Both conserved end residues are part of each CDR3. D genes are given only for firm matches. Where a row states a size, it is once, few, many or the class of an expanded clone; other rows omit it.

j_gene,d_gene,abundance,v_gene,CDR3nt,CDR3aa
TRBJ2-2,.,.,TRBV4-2,TGTGCCAGCAGCCAAGATAACGATTCCGGGGAGCTGTTTTTT,CASSQDNDSGELFF
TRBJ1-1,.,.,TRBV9,TGTGCCAGCAGCGTAGCTACAGGCGAAGCTTTCTTT,CASSVATGEAFF
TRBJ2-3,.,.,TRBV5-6,TGTGCCAGCAGCACCCGAATAGGGGATACGCAGTATTTT,CASSTRIGDTQYF
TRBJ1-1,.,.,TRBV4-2,TGTGCCAGCAGCCAAGATTCCGGGACCTTGAACACTGAAGCTTTCTTT,CASSQDSGTLNTEAFF
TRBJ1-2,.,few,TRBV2,TGTGCCAGCAGGGGGACCCCCGATATTGGCTACACCTTC,CASRGTPDIGYTF
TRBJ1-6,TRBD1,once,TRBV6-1,TGTGCCAGCAGTGAGGTATGGGACAGGGATAATTCACCCCTCCACTTT,CASSEVWDRDNSPLHF
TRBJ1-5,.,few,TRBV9,TGTGCCAGCAGCGCCGAGGACGGAATAAATCAGCCCCAGCATTTT,CASSAEDGINQPQHF
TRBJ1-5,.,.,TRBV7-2,TGTGCCAGCAGCGAACCTCGAGGGAGGGGTGACAATCAGCCCCAGCATTTT,CASSEPRGRGDNQPQHF
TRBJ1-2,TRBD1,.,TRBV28,TGTGCCAGCTCCTCCTCCGGGACAGGGAACTATGGCTACACCTTC,CASSSSGTGNYGYTF
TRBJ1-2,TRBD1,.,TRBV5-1,TGCGCCAGCAGAGTGGCCGGGACAGGGGATGGCTACACCTTC,CASRVAGTGDGYTF
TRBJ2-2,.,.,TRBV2,TGTGCCAGCAGACAGACAGGAAGCACCGGGGAGCTGTTTTTT,CASRQTGSTGELFF